The next 13 T cell receptor beta chains were all read from a single sample in a study of cytotoxic CD8 clonotypes in ibrutinib-treated CLL. Produced via immunoSEQ multiplex PCR; TCRdb's table is partial and in-frame only. The sample holds hundreds of thousands of clones, 60% to 80% seen once. The input for sequencing was PBMCs, taken after 36 months of ibrutinib treatment. These receptors were obtained from a human donor with chronic lymphocytic leukemia.

The chain is built from TRBV6-1 and TRBJ1-4, with 7 bases fitting TRBD1. Germline loops: CDR1 MNHNS, CDR2 SASEGT. V dropped 6 bases and J dropped 5; count of bases not matched to a gene: 6. This CDR3 region has 14 residues. In DNA, the CDR3 is TGTGCCAGCAGACGGGACAGAAGGAATGAAAAACTGTTTTTT. Translating it yields CASRRDRRNEKLFF.

The J gene is TRBJ2-1, the V gene TRBV18, with 7 bases matching TRBD2. V trimming: 4 bases; J trimming: 6 bases; junction bases outside the gene matches: 15. CDR3 size: 17 residues. Germline CDR1 reads KGHSH; CDR2 reads LQKENI. The DNA for the CDR3 is TGTGCCAGCTCACACCCGGGGGGTGGCCCCCTTACCAATGAGCAGTTCTTC. Translating gives CASSHPGGGPLTNEQFF.

This clone was seen just once. The gene calls are TRBV10-3 and TRBJ2-1; 10 bases line up with TRBD2. Germline loops: CDR1 ENHRY, CDR2 SYGVKD. V was pared by 3 bases and J by 4 bases, with 0 bases of the junction left unmatched. The length of the CDR3 is 14 residues. CDR3 DNA: TGTGCCATCAGTGATAGCGGGGGGTACAATGAGCAGTTCTTC. Protein: CAISDSGGYNEQFF.

This clone was observed a few times. The genes are TRBV25-1 and TRBJ1-3; D gene uncertain. Germline V gene data show CDR1 as MGHDK and CDR2 as SYGVNS. The CDR3 has 16 residues. V lost 5 bases and J 0 bases, leaving 14 bases between the germline ends. CDR3 nucleotide sequence: TGTGCCAGCAGTCCGCGGACGGTCGGCTCTGGAAACACCATATATTTT. This encodes CASSPRTVGSGNTIYF. Using reference TRBV25-1 and TRBJ1-3 for the parts outside the CDR3, the full variable domain is EADIYQTPRYLVIGTGKKITLECSQTMGHDKMYWYQQDPGMELHLIHYSYGVNSTEKGDLSSESTVSRIRTEHFPLTLESARPSHTSQYLCASSPRTVGSGNTIYFGEGSWLTVV.

This rearrangement joins TRBV4-2 to TRBJ2-1; the D is unclear. CDR3 length: 14 residues. V gave up 6 bases and J gave up 0 bases, with 9 bases separating them. CDR1 LGHNA and CDR2 YNFKEQ come from the germline V gene. The CDR3 nucleotides read TGTGCCAGCAGGGGTCTGAGCTCCTACAATGAGCAGTTCTTC. Protein product: CASRGLSSYNEQFF.

This clone was seen a single time. This CDR3 is also generated by other DNA sequences in the sample. The chain employs TRBV29-1 and TRBJ2-5; D uncertain. Trimming left V 4 bases short and J 2 bases short, with 11 bases between. This CDR3 has 13 amino acids. In germline, CDR1 is SQVTM, CDR2 ANQGSEA. The DNA of the CDR3 is TGCAGCGTTGGAGGTCGGTTACAAGAGACCCAGTACTTC. It yields the protein CSVGGRLQETQYF.

This chain uses TRBV6-5 with TRBJ2-3; 11 positions agree with TRBD2. V was pared by 5 bases and J by 0 bases, with 1 base of the junction left unmatched. The CDR3 has 15 amino acids. Germline lookup yields CDR1 MNHEY and CDR2 SVGAGI. The CDR3 loop reads CASSRLAGSTDTQYF. DNA of the CDR3: TGTGCCAGCAGTCGACTAGCGGGAAGCACAGATACGCAGTATTTT.

This chain connects TRBV29-1 to TRBJ2-1, with 7 bases matching TRBD2. Germline V gives CDR1 SQVTM, CDR2 ANQGSEA. The CDR3 sequence is 13 residues long. The J segment lost 6 bases and the V segment lost 3 bases, leaving 5 bases of the junction unmatched. The CDR3 region is CSVEELAVNEQFF. As DNA, the CDR3 is TGCAGCGTTGAGGAGCTAGCGGTCAATGAGCAGTTCTTC.

A few counts support this clone. This chain uses TRBV5-1 with TRBJ1-2; maybe TRBD1 (6 bases). The CDR3 contains 14 residues. Germline CDR1 and CDR2: SGHRS and YFSETQ. V was cut by 2 bases and J by 4 bases, with 12 bases left in between. CDR3 coding DNA: TGCGCCAGCAGCTTACAGGGAACTATCTATGGCTACACCTTC. It is translated as CASSLQGTIYGYTF.

This clone was counted once. V gene TRBV9 combines with J gene TRBJ2-7, with 9 bases aligning to TRBD1. There are 14 residues in the CDR3. CDR1 and CDR2 (germline): SGDLS, YYNGEE. The J segment lost 3 bases and the V segment lost 4 bases, leaving 5 bases of the junction unmatched. The CDR3 bases are TGTGCCAGCAGCCCCCGGGACAGGGACTACGAGCAGTACTTC. This encodes CASSPRDRDYEQYF.

J is TRBJ1-1 and V is TRBV5-1; D call uncertain. Trimming removed 0 bases from V and 1 base from J, with 7 bases in between. Per the germline V gene, CDR1 is SGHRS and CDR2 is YFSETQ. This CDR3 is built from 14 residues. DNA of the CDR3: TGCGCCAGCAGCTTGGTCGCGGAGAACACTGAAGCTTTCTTT. Translated: CASSLVAENTEAFF.

This clone was picked up one time. The V gene is TRBV11-3, the J gene TRBJ2-7, with D perhaps matching TRBD1 (6 bases). V was shortened by 1 base and J by 4 bases, with 14 bases between the two germline ends. Germline CDR1 SGHNT, CDR2 YENEEA. The CDR3 runs 15 residues. CDR3 sequence: CASSLAGTPGYEQYF. In DNA form, the CDR3 reads TGTGCCAGCAGCTTAGCAGGGACACCCGGATACGAGCAGTACTTC.

The chain is built from TRBV19 and TRBJ1-5; the D gene is possibly TRBD1 (5 bases). Trimming cost V 1 base and J 2 bases, with 9 bases left between them. The CDR3 spans 15 residues. Germline loops: CDR1 LNHDA, CDR2 SQIVND (reference sequence). The CDR3 protein is CASSIARDRNQPQHF. CDR3 bases: TGTGCCAGTAGTATAGCCAGGGACCGCAATCAGCCCCAGCATTTT.